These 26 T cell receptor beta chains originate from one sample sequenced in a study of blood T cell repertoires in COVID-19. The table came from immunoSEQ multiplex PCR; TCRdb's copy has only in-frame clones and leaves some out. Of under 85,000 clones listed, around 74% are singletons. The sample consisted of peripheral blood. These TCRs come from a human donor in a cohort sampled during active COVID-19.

CDR3 nucleotide sequence: TGTGCCAGCACTAGCTCCATGCGAAGGGAGACCCAGTACTTC. Translated, it gives CASTSSMRRETQYF. V usage is TRBV2 and J usage is TRBJ2-5; the D gene is possibly TRBD2 (5 bases). Trimming removed 7 bases at V and 5 bases at J, with 17 bases between. Looked up from germline, CDR1 is SNHLY and CDR2 is FYNNEI. The CDR3 consists of 14 residues.

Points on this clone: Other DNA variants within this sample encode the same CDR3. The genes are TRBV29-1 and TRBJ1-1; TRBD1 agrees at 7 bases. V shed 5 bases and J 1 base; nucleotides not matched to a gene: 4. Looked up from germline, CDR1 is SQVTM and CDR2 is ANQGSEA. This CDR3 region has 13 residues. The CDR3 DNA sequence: TGCAGCGTTAGGACAGGCGGGAACACTGAAGCTTTCTTT. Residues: CSVRTGGNTEAFF.

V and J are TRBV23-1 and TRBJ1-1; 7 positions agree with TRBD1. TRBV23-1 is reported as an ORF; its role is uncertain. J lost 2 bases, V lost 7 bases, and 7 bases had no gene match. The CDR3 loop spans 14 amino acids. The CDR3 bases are TGCGCCAGCACCAAGCAAGGGGGCAACACTGAAGCTTTCTTT. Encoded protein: CASTKQGGNTEAFF.

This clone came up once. The CDR3 region has the DNA TGTGCCAGCAGCTTAGGACCGGGGGTGAAGACCCAGTACTTC. Translation: CASSLGPGVKTQYF. The chain joins TRBV13 to TRBJ2-5, with D perhaps TRBD2 (6 bases). The CDR3 spans 14 residues. Germline V gene data show CDR1 as PRHDT and CDR2 as FYEKMQ (reference sequence). V was cut by 0 bases and J by 6 bases, with 11 bases left in between.

CDR3 region: CASSLTSGGSAYF. The CDR3 nucleotides read TGTGCCAGCAGTTTAACTAGCGGGGGGAGTGCGTATTTT. The chain links TRBV12-3 or TRBV12-4 to TRBJ2-3; 12 nucleotides line up with TRBD2. The length of the CDR3 is 13 residues. V lost 2 bases and J lost 14; bases outside the gene matches: 5.

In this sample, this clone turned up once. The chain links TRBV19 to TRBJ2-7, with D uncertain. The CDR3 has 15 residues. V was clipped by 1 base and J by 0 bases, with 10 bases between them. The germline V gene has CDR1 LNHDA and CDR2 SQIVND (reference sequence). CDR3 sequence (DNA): TGTGCCAGTAGTATAGTAGGCACGGGCTCCTACGAGCAGTACTTC. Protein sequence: CASSIVGTGSYEQYF.

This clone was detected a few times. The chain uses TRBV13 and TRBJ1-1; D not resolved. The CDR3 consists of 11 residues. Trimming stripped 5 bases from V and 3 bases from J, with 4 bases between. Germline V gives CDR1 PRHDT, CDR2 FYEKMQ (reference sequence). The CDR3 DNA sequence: TGTGCCAGCAGCCCATACACTGAAGCTTTCTTT. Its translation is CASSPYTEAFF.

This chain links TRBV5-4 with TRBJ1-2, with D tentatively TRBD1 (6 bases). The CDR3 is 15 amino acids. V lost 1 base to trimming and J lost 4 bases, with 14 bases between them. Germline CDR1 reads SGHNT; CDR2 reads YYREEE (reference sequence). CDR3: CASSLSTAGAYGYTF. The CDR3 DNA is TGTGCCAGCAGCTTGTCCACGGCGGGGGCCTATGGCTACACCTTC. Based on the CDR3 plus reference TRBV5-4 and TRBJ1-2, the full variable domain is ETGVTQSPTHLIKTRGQQVTLRCSSQSGHNTVSWYQQALGQGPQFIFQYYREEENGRGNFPPRFSGLQFPNYSSELNVNALELDDSALYLCASSLSTAGAYGYTFGSGTRLTVV.

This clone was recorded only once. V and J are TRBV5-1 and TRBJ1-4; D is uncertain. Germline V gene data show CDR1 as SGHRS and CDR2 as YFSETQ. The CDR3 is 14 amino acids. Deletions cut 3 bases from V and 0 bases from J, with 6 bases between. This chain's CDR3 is CASSYTTTNEKLFF. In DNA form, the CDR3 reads TGCGCCAGCAGCTACACAACAACTAATGAAAAACTGTTTTTT.

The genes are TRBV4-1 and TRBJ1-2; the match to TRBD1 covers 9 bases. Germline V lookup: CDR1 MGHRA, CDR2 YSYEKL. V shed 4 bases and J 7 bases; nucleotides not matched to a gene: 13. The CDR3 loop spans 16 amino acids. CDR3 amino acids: CASSPDLRTGAPGYTF. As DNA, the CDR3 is TGCGCCAGCAGCCCCGATCTCAGGACAGGGGCACCTGGCTACACCTTC.

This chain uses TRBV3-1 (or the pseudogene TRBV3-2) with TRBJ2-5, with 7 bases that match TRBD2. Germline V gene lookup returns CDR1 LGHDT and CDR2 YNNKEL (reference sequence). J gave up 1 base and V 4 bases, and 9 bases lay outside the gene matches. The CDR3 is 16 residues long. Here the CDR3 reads CASSLWQRGIQETQYF. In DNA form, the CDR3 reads TGTGCCAGCAGCCTCTGGCAGCGGGGCATCCAAGAGACCCAGTACTTC.

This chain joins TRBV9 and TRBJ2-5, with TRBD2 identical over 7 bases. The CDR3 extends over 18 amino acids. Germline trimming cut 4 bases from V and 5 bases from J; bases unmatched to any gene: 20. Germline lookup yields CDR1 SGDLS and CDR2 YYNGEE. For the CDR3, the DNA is TGTGCCAGCAGCCCCCTCAATCGGCTAGCGGCGTCTCTCGAGACCCAGTACTTC. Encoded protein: CASSPLNRLAASLETQYF.

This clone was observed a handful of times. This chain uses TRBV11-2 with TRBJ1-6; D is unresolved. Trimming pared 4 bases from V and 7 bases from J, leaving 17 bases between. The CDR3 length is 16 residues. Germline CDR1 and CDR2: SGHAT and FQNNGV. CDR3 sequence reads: CASSSLSGRLNSPLHF. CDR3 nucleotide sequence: TGTGCCAGCAGCTCCCTATCGGGGAGACTAAATTCACCCCTCCACTTT.

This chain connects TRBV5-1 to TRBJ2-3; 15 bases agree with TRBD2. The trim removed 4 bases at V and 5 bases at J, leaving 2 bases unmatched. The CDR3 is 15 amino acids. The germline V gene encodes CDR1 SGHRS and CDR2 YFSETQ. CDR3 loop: CASSEGLAGGDTQYF. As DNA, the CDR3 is TGCGCCAGCAGCGAGGGACTAGCGGGGGGAGATACGCAGTATTTT. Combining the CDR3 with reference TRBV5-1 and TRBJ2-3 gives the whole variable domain KAGVTQTPRYLIKTRGQQVTLSCSPISGHRSVSWYQQTPGQGLQFLFEYFSETQRNKGNFPGRFSGRQFSNSRSEMNVSTLELGDSALYLCASSEGLAGGDTQYFGPGTRLTVL.

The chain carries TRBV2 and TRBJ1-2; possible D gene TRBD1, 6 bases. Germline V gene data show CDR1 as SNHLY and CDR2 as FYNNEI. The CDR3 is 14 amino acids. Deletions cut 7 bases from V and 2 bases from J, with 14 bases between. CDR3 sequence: CASTSGGANYGYTF. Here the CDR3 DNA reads TGTGCCAGCACATCCGGGGGGGCGAACTATGGCTACACCTTC.

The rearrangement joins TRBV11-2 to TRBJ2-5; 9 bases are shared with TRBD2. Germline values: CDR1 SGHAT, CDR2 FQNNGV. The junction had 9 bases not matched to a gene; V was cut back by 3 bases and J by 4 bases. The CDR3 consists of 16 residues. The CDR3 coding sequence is TGTGCCAGCAGCTTTTTACTAGCGGGCCTAGGAGAGACCCAGTACTTC. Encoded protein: CASSFLLAGLGETQYF.

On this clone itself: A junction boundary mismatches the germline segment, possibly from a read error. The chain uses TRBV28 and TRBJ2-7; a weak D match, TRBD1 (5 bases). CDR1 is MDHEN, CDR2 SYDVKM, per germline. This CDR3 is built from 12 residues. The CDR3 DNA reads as TGTGCCAGCAGTTACAGGTACTCCCTACCGGACTTC. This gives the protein CASSYRYSLPDF.

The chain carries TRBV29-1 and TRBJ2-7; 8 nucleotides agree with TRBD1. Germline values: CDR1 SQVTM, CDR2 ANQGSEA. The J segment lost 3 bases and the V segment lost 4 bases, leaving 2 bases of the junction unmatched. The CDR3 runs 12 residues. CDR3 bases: TGCAGCGTTGGAACAGGGGGCTACGAGCAGTACTTC. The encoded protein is CSVGTGGYEQYF.

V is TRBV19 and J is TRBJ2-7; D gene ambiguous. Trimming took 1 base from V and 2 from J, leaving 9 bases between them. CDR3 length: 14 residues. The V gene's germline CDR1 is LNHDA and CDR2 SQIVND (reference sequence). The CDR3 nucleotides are TGTGCCAGTAGTATAGGTCGACTCCCCTACGAGCAGTACTTC. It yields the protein CASSIGRLPYEQYF.

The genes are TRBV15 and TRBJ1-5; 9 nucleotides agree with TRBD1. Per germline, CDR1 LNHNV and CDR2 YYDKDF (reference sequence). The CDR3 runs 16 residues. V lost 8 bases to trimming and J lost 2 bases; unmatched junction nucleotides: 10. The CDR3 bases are TGTGCCACCCGAAAGACAGGGGGGTTAGGCAATCAGCCCCAGCATTTT. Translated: CATRKTGGLGNQPQHF.

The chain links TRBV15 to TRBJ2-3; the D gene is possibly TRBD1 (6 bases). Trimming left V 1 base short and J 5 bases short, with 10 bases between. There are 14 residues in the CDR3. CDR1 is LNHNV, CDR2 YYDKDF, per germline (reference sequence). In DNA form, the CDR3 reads TGTGCCACCAGCAGAGTTACAGGGATAGATACGCAGTATTTT. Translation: CATSRVTGIDTQYF.

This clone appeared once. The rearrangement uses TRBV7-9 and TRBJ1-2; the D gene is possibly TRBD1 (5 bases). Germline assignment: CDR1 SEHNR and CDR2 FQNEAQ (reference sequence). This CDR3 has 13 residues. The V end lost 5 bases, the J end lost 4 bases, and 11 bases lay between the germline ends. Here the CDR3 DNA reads TGTGCCAGCAGCCGAATTCAGGGCTATGGCTACACCTTC. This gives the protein CASSRIQGYGYTF.

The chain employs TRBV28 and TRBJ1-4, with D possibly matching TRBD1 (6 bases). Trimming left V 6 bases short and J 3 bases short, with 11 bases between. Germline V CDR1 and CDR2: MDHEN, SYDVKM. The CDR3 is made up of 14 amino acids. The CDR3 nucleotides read TGTGCCAGCAGCAACAGGGTGGCTAATGAAAAACTGTTTTTT. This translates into CASSNRVANEKLFF.

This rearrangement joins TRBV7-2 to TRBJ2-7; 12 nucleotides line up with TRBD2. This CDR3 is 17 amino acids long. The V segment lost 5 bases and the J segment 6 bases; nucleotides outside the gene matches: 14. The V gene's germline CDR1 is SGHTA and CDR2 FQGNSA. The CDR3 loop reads CASSLGPSGGGLGEQYF. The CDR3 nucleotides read TGTGCCAGCAGCCTCGGTCCTAGCGGGGGGGGTCTAGGCGAGCAGTACTTC. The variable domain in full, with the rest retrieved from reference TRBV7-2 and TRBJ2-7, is GAGVSQSPSNKVTEKGKDVELRCDPISGHTALYWYRQSLGQGLEFLIYFQGNSAPDKSGLPSDRFSAERTGGSVSTLTIQRTQQEDSAVYLCASSLGPSGGGLGEQYFGPGTRLTVT.

CDR3 sequence reads: CAISESGGGAYTQYF. CDR3 in DNA: TGTGCCATCAGTGAGTCGGGCGGGGGGGCGTATACGCAGTATTTT. This chain links TRBV10-3 with TRBJ2-3, with 9 positions matching TRBD2. V lost 0 bases to trimming and J lost 7 bases; unmatched junction nucleotides: 5. Germline lookup yields CDR1 ENHRY and CDR2 SYGVKD. CDR3 length equals 15 residues.

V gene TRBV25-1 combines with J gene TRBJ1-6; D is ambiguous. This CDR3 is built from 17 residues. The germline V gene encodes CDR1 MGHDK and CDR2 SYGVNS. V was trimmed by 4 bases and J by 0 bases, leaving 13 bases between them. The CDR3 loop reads CASSVGHPSSYNSPLHF. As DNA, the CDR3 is TGTGCCAGCAGTGTTGGGCATCCGAGCTCCTATAATTCACCCCTCCACTTT.